What follows is one T cell receptor beta chain and its context. These data are taken from a study of blood T cell repertoires in COVID-19. At the level of the study: Samples of COVID-19 (acute and convalescent) were obtained from the United States, Italy and Spain. The cDNA or gDNA used as material had been derived from T cells, B-cell-depleted T cells, or PBMCs.

CDR1 MNHEY and CDR2 SVGAGI come from the germline V gene. CDR3 length equals 12 residues. V gave up 5 bases and J gave up 6 bases, with 8 bases separating them. Source study methods: Amplification of reference gene primers was used by the study to estimate nucleated cell counts. Libraries were prepared by immunoSEQ multiplex PCR; TCRdb keeps only in-frame clonotypes and omits some of them. The V and J calls and the clone size are those of that table, but D and trimming were determined from the DNA. This table has about 230,000 clones, about 85% appearing once. The sequence derives from a woman at least 80 years old with active or convalescent COVID-19. The gene calls are TRBV6-5 and TRBJ1-5, with D uncertain. The specimen sequenced was peripheral blood. As DNA, the CDR3 is TGTGCCAGCAGTAATCGGGGTCAGCCCCAGCATTTT. The encoded protein is CASSNRGQPQHF.